The clone carrying this T cell receptor (beta chain) appeared a few times. What it binds is unknown. V shed 5 bases, J shed 5 bases, and the junction held 5 bases outside the gene matches. The CDR3 loop spans 15 amino acids. Germline lookup yields CDR1 MNHEY and CDR2 SMNVEV (reference sequence). TCRdb processed the reads anew with MiXCR; each CDR3 protein has one entry. The repertoire includes roughly 300,000 distinct CDR3 sequences, more than 20% of them detected once, and approximately 14% sits in the top ten. This entry belongs to a study of T cell repertoires in cytomegalovirus infection. Notes on the study in general: CMV-specific TCR beta clonotypes restricted by HLA-C dominated the ex vivo response. Cumulated frequencies of public TCR beta families served to identify carriers of CMV plus the relevant HLA.

The V call is TRBV27, the J call TRBJ2-1; 11 positions match TRBD2. This sequence was found in a human donor in good health (CMV status not recorded). Some clones in this sample may be carry-over from other donors' samples. Sequencing was carried out using PBMCs. The CDR3: CASSRPGLADNEQFF. The CDR3 coding sequence is TGTGCCAGCAGTCGACCGGGACTAGCGGACAATGAGCAGTTCTTC.